A single sample gave rise to the 15 T cell receptor beta chains below, sequenced in a study of cytomegalovirus exposure and HLA in healthy donors. The PCR ran on 60 Vbeta and 13 Jbeta primers. This table comes from immunoSEQ multiplex PCR, and its TCRdb copy is limited to in-frame clones, with some not included. This sample has around 91,000 clones; about 77% occur once, and the top ten carry approximately 4.8%. The material sequenced was PBMCs. The receptor source for this set is a male donor in good health and CMV-seropositive.

In its sample, this clone was seen once. The chain is built from TRBV9 and TRBJ1-2, with TRBD1 identical over 8 bases. The CDR3 contains 16 residues. The trim removed 0 bases at V and 3 bases at J, leaving 7 bases unmatched. Germline-derived CDR1 and CDR2 are SGDLS and YYNGEE. The CDR3 reads CASSVDGRGRDYGYTF. The CDR3 nucleotides are TGTGCCAGCAGCGTAGATGGCAGGGGGCGCGACTATGGCTACACCTTC. The whole variable domain, filled in from reference TRBV9 and TRBJ1-2, reads DSGVTQTPKHLITATGQRVTLRCSPRSGDLSVYWYQQSLDQGLQFLIQYYNGEERAKGNILERFSAQQFPDLHSELNLSSLELGDSALYFCASSVDGRGRDYGYTFGSGTRLTVV.

V is TRBV10-2 and J is TRBJ1-5; D possibly corresponds to TRBD1 (6 bases). V shed 5 bases and J shed 3 bases, with 11 bases lying between them. Germline CDR1 and CDR2: WSHSY and SAAADI. The CDR3 has 14 residues. The chain's CDR3 is CASSKDSVNQPQHF. The CDR3 bases are TGCGCCAGCAGTAAGGACAGCGTCAATCAGCCCCAGCATTTT.

J is TRBJ2-3 and V is TRBV9; a weak D match, TRBD1 (6 bases). CDR3 length: 15 amino acids. Deletions cut 0 bases from V and 3 bases from J, with 11 bases between. Germline CDR1 is SGDLS and CDR2 is YYNGEE. CDR3 nucleotide sequence: TGTGCCAGCAGCGTAGAGGGACAAGGTACAGATACGCAGTATTTT. Its protein is CASSVEGQGTDTQYF.

The gene calls are TRBV5-4 and TRBJ2-7, with 11 bases lining up with TRBD1. The CDR3 length is 14 residues. CDR1 SGHNT and CDR2 YYREEE come from the germline V gene (reference sequence). J gave up 6 bases and V 3 bases, and 5 bases lay outside the gene matches. The CDR3 spells CASSSGQGAGEQYF. The CDR3, as DNA: TGTGCCAGCAGCTCCGGACAGGGGGCCGGCGAGCAGTACTTC.

The chain employs TRBV6-1 and TRBJ1-2, with TRBD1 matching over 12 bases. V dropped 4 bases and J dropped 7; count of bases not matched to a gene: 4. CDR1 is MNHNS, CDR2 SASEGT, per germline. The length of the CDR3 is 14 residues. CDR3 sequence reads: CASSAGTGGLGYTF. CDR3 bases: TGTGCCAGCAGTGCCGGGACAGGGGGCCTTGGCTACACCTTC.

This rearrangement joins TRBV21-1 to TRBJ1-5; the table names TRBD1, a call not compared with the DNA. TRBV21-1 is reported as a pseudogene. The CDR3 sequence is 12 residues long. The CDR3 here is CASSKHNQPQHF. The CDR3 DNA sequence: TGTGCCAGCAGCAAACACAATCAGCCCCAGCATTTT.

This clone was observed a few times. In nucleotides, the CDR3 is TGTGCCAGCTGGTCTATACAGGGGCGCAAAGCTTTCTTT. Translation gives CASWSIQGRKAFF. This rearrangement joins TRBV27 to TRBJ1-1, with 7 nucleotides matching TRBD1. CDR3 length equals 13 residues. Germline CDR1 reads MNHEY; CDR2 reads SMNVEV (reference sequence). Losses at the gene ends were 8 bases for V and 9 bases for J; bases not matched to a gene: 12.

This chain connects TRBV28 to TRBJ2-3, with 10 bases that match TRBD2. The CDR3 is 13 amino acids. Germline assignment: CDR1 MDHEN and CDR2 SYDVKM. The J segment lost 9 bases and the V segment lost 5 bases, leaving 5 bases of the junction unmatched. The CDR3 sequence is CASSPRLAGTQYF. The CDR3 DNA sequence: TGTGCCAGCAGTCCCCGACTAGCGGGCACGCAGTATTTT. The whole variable domain, filled in from reference TRBV28 and TRBJ2-3, reads DVKVTQSSRYLVKRTGEKVFLECVQDMDHENMFWYRQDPGLGLRLIYFSYDVKMKEKGDIPEGYSVSREKKERFSLILESASTNQTSMYLCASSPRLAGTQYFGPGTRLTVL.

This clone was seen a few times. This chain connects TRBV7-2 to TRBJ1-1; 8 bases fit TRBD1. Germline V gene data show CDR1 as SGHTA and CDR2 as FQGNSA. The junction had 12 bases not matched to a gene; V was cut back by 5 bases and J by 4 bases. This CDR3 has 16 residues. CDR3 in DNA: TGTGCCAGCAGCAAAGACAGGGGCCCCCTAGCCACTGAAGCTTTCTTT. Translated, it gives CASSKDRGPLATEAFF.

This clone was seen more than once but under ten times. The V gene is TRBV28, the J gene TRBJ1-1, with D possibly matching TRBD1 (5 bases). The CDR3 runs to 14 residues. Germline CDR1 is MDHEN and CDR2 is SYDVKM. V was clipped by 0 bases and J by 1 base, with 6 bases between them. CDR3 nucleotide sequence: TGTGCCAGCAGTTTATGGGGGGGGAACACTGAAGCTTTCTTT. Protein: CASSLWGGNTEAFF.

V usage is TRBV18 and J usage is TRBJ2-3; TRBD1 matches 10 bases. The germline V gene has CDR1 KGHSH and CDR2 LQKENI. The V gene end was trimmed by 4 bases and the J gene end by 5 bases; junction bases not matched to a gene: 12. This CDR3 spans 17 amino acids. The CDR3 loop is CASSLGQGNLRGDTQYF. CDR3 bases: TGTGCCAGCTCACTGGGACAGGGGAACTTGCGGGGAGATACGCAGTATTTT.

The rearrangement joins TRBV28 to TRBJ1-4; tentative D call: TRBD1 (6 bases). This CDR3 has 17 amino acids. Germline values: CDR1 MDHEN, CDR2 SYDVKM. Trimming stripped 1 base from V and 5 bases from J, with 17 bases between. DNA of the CDR3: TGTGCCAGCAGTTTATATCGGGCGGGGGCGATGAATGAAAAACTGTTTTTT. It yields the protein CASSLYRAGAMNEKLFF.

J is TRBJ2-3 and V is TRBV5-1; 9 bases line up with TRBD2. V was clipped by 4 bases and J by 6 bases; unmatched bases: 12. CDR1 and CDR2 (germline): SGHRS, YFSETQ. This CDR3 spans 16 amino acids. The CDR3 here is CASSVSGRGGPDTQYF. For the CDR3, the DNA is TGCGCCAGCAGCGTTAGTGGGCGGGGGGGCCCCGATACGCAGTATTTT.

In nucleotides, the CDR3 is TGTGCCAGCGCAAAGACAGGGGGCCATGGCTACACCTTC. This encodes CASAKTGGHGYTF. V is TRBV6-5 and J is TRBJ1-2, with TRBD1 identical over 10 bases. The V gene end was trimmed by 8 bases and the J gene end by 6 bases; junction bases not matched to a gene: 6. This CDR3 region has 13 residues. Germline CDR1 MNHEY, CDR2 SVGAGI.

The rearrangement joins TRBV28 to TRBJ1-4; D is unresolved. Germline CDR1 and CDR2: MDHEN and SYDVKM. The CDR3 totals 14 residues. The V end lost 2 bases, the J end lost 8 bases, and 12 bases lay between the germline ends. The CDR3 nucleotides read TGTGCCAGCAGTTTAGTATCAGGCCGAGAAAAACTGTTTTTT. Its translation is CASSLVSGREKLFF.